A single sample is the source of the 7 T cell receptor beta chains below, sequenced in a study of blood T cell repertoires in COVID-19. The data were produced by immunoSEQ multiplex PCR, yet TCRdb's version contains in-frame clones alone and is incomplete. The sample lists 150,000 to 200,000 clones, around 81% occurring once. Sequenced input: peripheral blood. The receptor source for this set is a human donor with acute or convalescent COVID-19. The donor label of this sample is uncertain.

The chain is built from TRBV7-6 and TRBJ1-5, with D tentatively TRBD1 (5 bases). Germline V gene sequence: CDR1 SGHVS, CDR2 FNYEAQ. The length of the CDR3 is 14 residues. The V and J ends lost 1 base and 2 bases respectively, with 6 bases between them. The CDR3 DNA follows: TGTGCCAGCAGCTTAGGGGGGGGCAATCAGCCCCAGCATTTT. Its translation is CASSLGGGNQPQHF.

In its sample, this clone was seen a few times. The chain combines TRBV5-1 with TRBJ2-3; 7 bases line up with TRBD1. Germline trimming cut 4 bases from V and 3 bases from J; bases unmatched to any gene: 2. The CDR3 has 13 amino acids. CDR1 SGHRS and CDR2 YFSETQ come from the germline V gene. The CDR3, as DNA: TGCGCCAGCAGCCCGGGACAGACAGATACGCAGTATTTT. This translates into CASSPGQTDTQYF. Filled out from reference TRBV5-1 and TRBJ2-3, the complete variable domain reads KAGVTQTPRYLIKTRGQQVTLSCSPISGHRSVSWYQQTPGQGLQFLFEYFSETQRNKGNFPGRFSGRQFSNSRSEMNVSTLELGDSALYLCASSPGQTDTQYFGPGTRLTVL.

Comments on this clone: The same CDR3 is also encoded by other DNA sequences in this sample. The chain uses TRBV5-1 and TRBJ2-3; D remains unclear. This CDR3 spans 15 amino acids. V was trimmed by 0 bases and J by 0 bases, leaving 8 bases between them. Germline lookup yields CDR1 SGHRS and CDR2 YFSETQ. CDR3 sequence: CASSLGQTSTDTQYF. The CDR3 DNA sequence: TGCGCCAGCAGCTTGGGACAAACTAGCACAGATACGCAGTATTTT.

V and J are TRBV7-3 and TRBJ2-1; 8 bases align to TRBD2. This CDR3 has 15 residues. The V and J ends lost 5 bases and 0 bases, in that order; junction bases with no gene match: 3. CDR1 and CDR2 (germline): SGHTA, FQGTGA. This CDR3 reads CASSASGSSYNEQFF. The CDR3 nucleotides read TGTGCCAGCAGCGCAAGCGGGAGCTCCTACAATGAGCAGTTCTTC.

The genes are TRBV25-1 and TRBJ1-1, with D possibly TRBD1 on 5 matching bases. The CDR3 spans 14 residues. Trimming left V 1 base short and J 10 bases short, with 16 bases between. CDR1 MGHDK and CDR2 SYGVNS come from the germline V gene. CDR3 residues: CASSESGGGGRAFF. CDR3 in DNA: TGTGCCAGCAGTGAATCGGGAGGCGGGGGAAGAGCTTTCTTT.

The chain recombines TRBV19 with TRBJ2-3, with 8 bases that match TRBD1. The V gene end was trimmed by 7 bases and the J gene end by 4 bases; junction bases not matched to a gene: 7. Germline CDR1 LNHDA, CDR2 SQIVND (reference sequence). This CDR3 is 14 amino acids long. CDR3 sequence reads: CASTRQGISDTQYF. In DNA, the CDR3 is TGTGCCAGTACGAGACAGGGGATTTCAGATACGCAGTATTTT.

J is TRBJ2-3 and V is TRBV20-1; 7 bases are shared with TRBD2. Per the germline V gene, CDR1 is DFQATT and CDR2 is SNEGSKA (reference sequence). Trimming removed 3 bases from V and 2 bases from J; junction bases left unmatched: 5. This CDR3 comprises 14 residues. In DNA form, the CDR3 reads TGCAGTGCTAGTGCTAGCGGATACACAGATACGCAGTATTTT. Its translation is CSASASGYTDTQYF.